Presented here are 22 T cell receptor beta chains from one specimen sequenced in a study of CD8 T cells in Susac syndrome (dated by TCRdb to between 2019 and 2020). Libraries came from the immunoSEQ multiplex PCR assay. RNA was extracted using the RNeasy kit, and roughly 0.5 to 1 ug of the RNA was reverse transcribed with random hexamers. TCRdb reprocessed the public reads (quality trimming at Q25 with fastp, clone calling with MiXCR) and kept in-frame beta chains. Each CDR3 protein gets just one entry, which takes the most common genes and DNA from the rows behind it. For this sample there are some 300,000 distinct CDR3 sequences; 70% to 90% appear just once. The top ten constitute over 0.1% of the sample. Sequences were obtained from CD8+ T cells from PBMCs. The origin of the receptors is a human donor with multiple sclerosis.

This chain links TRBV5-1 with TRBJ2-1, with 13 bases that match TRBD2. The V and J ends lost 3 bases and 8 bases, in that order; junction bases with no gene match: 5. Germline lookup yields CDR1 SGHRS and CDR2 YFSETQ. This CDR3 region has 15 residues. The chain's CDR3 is CASSYRTSGSYEQFF. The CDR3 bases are TGCGCCAGCAGCTATCGGACTAGCGGGAGTTATGAGCAGTTCTTC. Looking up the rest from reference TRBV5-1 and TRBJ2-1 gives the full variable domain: KAGVTQTPRYLIKTRGQQVTLSCSPISGHRSVSWYQQTPGQGLQFLFEYFSETQRNKGNFPGRFSGRQFSNSRSEMNVSTLELGDSALYLCASSYRTSGSYEQFFGPGTRLTVL.

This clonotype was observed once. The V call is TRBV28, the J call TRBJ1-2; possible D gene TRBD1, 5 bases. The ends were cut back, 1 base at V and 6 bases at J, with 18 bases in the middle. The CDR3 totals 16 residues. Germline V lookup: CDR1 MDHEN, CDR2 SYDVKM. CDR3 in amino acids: CASSLFRDLGRNGYTF. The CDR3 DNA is TGTGCCAGCAGTTTATTCCGGGACCTCGGGCGAAATGGCTACACCTTC.

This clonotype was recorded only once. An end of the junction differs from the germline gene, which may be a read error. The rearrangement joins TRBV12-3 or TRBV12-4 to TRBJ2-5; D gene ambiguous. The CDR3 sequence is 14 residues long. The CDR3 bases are TGTGCCAGCAGTAGTCTTGGGTTGCGAGAGTCCCAGTACTTC. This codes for CASSSLGLRESQYF.

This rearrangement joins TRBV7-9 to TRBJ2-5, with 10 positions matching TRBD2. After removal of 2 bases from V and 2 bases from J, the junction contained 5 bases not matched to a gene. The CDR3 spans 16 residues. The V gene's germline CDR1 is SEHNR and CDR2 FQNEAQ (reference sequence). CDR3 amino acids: CASSLIRTSGQETQYF. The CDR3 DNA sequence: TGTGCCAGCAGCTTAATCAGGACTAGCGGTCAAGAGACCCAGTACTTC.

The CDR3 loop is CSARGDTQYEQYF. CDR3 coding DNA: TGCAGTGCTAGAGGGGACACACAGTACGAGCAGTACTTC. V and J are TRBV20-1 and TRBJ2-7, with D possibly being TRBD1 (6 bases). CDR1 is DFQATT, CDR2 SNEGSKA, per germline (reference sequence). The CDR3 is 13 amino acids. V lost 1 base to trimming and J lost 4 bases, with 11 bases between them.

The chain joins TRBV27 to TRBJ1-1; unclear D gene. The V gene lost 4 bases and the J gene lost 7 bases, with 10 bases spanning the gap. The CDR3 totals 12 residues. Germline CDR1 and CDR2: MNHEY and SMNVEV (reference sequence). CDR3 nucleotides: TGTGCCAGCAGTTCCCCGGGATTTGAAGCTTTCTTT. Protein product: CASSSPGFEAFF.

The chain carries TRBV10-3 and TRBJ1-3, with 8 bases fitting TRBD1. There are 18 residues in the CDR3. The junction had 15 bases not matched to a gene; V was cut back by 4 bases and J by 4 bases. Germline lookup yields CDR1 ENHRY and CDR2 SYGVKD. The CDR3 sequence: CAISAPQPRQGIGNTIYF. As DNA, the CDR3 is TGTGCCATCAGTGCCCCCCAGCCCAGACAGGGGATCGGAAACACCATATATTTT.

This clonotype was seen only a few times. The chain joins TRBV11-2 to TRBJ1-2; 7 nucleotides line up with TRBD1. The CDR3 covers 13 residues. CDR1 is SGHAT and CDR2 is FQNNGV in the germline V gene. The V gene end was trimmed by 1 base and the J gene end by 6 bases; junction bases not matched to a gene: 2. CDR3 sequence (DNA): TGTGCCAGCAGCTTAGGGGACAGAGATGGCTACACCTTC. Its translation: CASSLGDRDGYTF.

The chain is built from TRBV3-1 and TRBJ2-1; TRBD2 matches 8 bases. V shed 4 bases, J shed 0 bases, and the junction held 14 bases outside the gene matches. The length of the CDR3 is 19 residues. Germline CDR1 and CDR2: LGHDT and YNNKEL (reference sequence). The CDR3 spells CASSPPGLGSLSSYNEQFF. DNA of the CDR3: TGTGCCAGCAGCCCTCCGGGACTAGGGTCCCTCAGCTCCTACAATGAGCAGTTCTTC.

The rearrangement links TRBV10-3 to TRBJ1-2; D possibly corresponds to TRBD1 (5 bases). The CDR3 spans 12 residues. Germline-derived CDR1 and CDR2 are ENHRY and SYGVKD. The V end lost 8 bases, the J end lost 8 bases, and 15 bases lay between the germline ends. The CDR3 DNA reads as TGTGCCATCTGGGGGGAAGTTAGCGGCTACACCTTC. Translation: CAIWGEVSGYTF.

The CDR3 protein is CASSYLLTSGSSYNEQFF. The CDR3 bases are TGTGCCAGCAGTTACTTATTGACTAGCGGGAGCTCCTACAATGAGCAGTTCTTC. The chain couples TRBV6-5 to TRBJ2-1, with 12 bases identical to TRBD2. Germline assignment: CDR1 MNHEY and CDR2 SVGAGI. This CDR3 is 18 amino acids long. Trimming cost V 1 base and J 0 bases; bases outside gene matches: 4.

In DNA form, the CDR3 reads TGCAGCGTTGCTCCAGGGGGAACTAACTATGGCTACACCTTC. Amino acid sequence: CSVAPGGTNYGYTF. This sequence joins TRBV29-1 and TRBJ1-2; 7 nucleotides agree with TRBD1. The J segment lost 0 bases and the V segment lost 4 bases, leaving 5 bases of the junction unmatched. The CDR3 has 14 residues. The germline V gene encodes CDR1 SQVTM and CDR2 ANQGSEA.

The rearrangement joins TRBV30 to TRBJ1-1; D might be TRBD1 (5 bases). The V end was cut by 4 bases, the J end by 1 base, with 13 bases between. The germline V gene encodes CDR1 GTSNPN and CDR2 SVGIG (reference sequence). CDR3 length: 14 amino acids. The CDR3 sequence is CAWNPGTANTEAFF. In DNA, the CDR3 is TGTGCCTGGAACCCGGGGACGGCGAACACTGAAGCTTTCTTT.

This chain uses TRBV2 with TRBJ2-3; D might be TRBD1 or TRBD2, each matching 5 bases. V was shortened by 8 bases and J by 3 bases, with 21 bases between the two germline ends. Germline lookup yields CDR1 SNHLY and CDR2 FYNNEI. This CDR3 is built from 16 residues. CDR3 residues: CASSTDRDGPTDTQYF. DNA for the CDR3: TGTGCCAGCTCGACCGATCGGGACGGGCCGACAGATACGCAGTATTTT. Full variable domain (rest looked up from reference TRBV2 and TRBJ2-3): EPEVTQTPSHQVTQMGQEVILRCVPISNHLYFYWYRQILGQKVEFLVSFYNNEISEKSEIFDDQFSVERPDGSNFTLKIRSTKLEDSAMYFCASSTDRDGPTDTQYFGPGTRLTVL.

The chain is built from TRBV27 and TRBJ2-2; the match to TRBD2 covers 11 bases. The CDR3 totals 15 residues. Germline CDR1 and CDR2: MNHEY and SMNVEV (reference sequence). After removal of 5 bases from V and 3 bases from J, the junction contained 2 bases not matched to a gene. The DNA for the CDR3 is TGTGCCAGCAGTCTAGCGGGAGGACACACCGGGGAGCTGTTTTTT. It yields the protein CASSLAGGHTGELFF.

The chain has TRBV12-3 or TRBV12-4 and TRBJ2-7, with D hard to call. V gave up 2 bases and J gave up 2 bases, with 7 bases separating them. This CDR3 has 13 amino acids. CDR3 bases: TGTGCCAGCAGTTTACGCGTAACCTACGAGCAGTACTTC. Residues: CASSLRVTYEQYF.

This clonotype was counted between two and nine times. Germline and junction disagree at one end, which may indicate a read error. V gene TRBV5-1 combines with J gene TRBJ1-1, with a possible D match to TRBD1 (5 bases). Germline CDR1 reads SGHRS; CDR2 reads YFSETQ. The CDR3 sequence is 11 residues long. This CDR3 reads CASQGNTEAFF. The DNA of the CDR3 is TGTGCCTCTCAGGGGAACACTGAAGCTTTCTTT.

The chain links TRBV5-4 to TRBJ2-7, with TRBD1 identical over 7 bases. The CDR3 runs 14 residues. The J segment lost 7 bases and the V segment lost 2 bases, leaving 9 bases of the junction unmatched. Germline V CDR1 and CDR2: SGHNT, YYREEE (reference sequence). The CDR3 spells CASSLIGGPGEQYF. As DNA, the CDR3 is TGTGCCAGCAGCTTAATAGGGGGCCCGGGGGAGCAGTACTTC. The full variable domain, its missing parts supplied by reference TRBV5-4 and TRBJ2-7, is ETGVTQSPTHLIKTRGQQVTLRCSSQSGHNTVSWYQQALGQGPQFIFQYYREEENGRGNFPPRFSGLQFPNYSSELNVNALELDDSALYLCASSLIGGPGEQYFGPGTRLTVT.

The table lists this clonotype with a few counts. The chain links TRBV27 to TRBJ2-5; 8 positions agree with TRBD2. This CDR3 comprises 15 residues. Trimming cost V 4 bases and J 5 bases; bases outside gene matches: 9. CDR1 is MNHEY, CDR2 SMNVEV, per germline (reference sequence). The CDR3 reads CASSSGGRPRETQYF. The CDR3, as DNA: TGTGCCAGCAGTTCTGGCGGGAGGCCTCGGGAGACCCAGTACTTC.

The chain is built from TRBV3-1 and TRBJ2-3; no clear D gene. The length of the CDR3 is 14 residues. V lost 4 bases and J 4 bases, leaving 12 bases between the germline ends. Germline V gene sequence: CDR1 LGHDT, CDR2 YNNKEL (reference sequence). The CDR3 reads CASSLTLLPDTQYF. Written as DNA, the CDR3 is TGTGCCAGCAGCCTAACCCTACTACCAGATACGCAGTATTTT.

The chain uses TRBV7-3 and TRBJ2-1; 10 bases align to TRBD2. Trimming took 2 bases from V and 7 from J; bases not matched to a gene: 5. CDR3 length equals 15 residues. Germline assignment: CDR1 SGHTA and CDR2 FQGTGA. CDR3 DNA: TGTGCCAGCAGCTTATGGGCTAGCGGGAGAAATGAGCAGTTCTTC. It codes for CASSLWASGRNEQFF.

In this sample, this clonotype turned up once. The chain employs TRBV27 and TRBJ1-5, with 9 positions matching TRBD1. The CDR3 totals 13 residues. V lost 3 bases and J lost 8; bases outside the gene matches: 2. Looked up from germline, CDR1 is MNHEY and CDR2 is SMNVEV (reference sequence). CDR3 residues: CASSLTGGEPQHF. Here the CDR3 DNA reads TGTGCCAGCAGTTTGACAGGGGGGGAGCCCCAGCATTTT.